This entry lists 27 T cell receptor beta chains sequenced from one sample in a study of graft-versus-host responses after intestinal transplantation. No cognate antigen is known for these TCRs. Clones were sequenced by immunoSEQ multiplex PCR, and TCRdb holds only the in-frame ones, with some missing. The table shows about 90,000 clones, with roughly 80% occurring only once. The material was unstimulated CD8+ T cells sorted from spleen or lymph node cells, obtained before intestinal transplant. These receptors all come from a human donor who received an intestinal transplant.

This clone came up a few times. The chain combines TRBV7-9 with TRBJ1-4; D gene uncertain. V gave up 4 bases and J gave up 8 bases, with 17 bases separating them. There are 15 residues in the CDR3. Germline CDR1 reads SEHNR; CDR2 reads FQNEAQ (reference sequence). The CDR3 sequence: CASSSQEPVGEKLFF. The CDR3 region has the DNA TGTGCCAGCAGCTCTCAGGAACCTGTCGGAGAAAAACTGTTTTTT.

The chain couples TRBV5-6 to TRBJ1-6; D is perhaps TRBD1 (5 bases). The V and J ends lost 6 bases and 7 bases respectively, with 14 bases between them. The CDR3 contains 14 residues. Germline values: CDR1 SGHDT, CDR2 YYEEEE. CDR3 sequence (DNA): TGTGCCAGCACCCCGGATGGGGGGAATTCACCCCTCCACTTT. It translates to CASTPDGGNSPLHF.

CDR3: CASSSGGSGNTIYF. The CDR3 DNA sequence: TGTGCCAGCAGCAGCGGGGGCTCTGGAAACACCATATATTTT. The chain uses TRBV7-2 and TRBJ1-3, with D possibly TRBD1 on 5 matching bases. The germline gives CDR1 SGHTA, CDR2 FQGNSA. The V end lost 5 bases, the J end lost 0 bases, and 8 bases lay between the germline ends. There are 14 residues in the CDR3.

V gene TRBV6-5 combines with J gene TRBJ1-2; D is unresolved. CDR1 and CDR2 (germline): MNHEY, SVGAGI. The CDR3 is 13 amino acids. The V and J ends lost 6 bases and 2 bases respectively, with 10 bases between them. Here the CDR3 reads CASSNYENYGYTF. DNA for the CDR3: TGTGCCAGCAGCAACTACGAAAACTATGGCTACACCTTC.

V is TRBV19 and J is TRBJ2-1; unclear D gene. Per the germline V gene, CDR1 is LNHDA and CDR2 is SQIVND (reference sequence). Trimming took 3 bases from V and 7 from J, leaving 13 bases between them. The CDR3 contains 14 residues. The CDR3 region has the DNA TGTGCCAGTAGTATGGGTCTACCAATAAATGAGCAGTTCTTC. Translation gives CASSMGLPINEQFF. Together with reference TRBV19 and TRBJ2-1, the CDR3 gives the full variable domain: DGGITQSPKYLFRKEGQNVTLSCEQNLNHDAMYWYRQDPGQGLRLIYYSQIVNDFQKGDIAEGYSVSREKKESFPLTVTSAQKNPTAFYLCASSMGLPINEQFFGPGTRLTVL.

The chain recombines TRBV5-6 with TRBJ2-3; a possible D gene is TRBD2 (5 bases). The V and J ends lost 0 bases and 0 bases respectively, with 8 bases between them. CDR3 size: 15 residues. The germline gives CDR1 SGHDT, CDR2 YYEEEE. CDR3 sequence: CASSLVGGSTDTQYF. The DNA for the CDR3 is TGTGCCAGCAGCTTGGTTGGCGGGAGCACAGATACGCAGTATTTT. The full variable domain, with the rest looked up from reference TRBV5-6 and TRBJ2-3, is DAGVTQSPTHLIKTRGQQVTLRCSPKSGHDTVSWYQQALGQGPQFIFQYYEEEERQRGNFPDRFSGHQFPNYSSELNVNALLLGDSALYLCASSLVGGSTDTQYFGPGTRLTVL.

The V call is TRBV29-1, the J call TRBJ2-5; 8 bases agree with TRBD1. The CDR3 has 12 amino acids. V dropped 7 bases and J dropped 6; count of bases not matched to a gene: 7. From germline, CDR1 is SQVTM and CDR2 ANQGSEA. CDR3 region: CSAGTGTKTQYF. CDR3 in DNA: TGCAGCGCCGGGACAGGTACGAAGACCCAGTACTTC.

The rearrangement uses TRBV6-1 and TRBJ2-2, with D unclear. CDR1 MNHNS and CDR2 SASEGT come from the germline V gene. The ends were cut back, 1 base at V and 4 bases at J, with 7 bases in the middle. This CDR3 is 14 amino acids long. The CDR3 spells CASSEDHATGELFF. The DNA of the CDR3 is TGTGCCAGCAGTGAAGATCATGCCACCGGGGAGCTGTTTTTT.

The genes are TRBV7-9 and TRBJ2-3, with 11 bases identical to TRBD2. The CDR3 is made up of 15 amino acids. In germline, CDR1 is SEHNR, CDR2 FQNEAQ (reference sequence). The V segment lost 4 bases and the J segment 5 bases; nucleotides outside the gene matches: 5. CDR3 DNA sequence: TGTGCCAGCAGCTCCTTAGCGGGGGGGCTAGATACGCAGTATTTT. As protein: CASSSLAGGLDTQYF.

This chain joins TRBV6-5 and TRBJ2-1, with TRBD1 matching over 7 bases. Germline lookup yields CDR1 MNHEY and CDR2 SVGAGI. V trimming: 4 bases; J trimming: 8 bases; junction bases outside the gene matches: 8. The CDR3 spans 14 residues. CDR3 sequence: CASSFFRQGYEQFF. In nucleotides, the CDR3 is TGTGCCAGCAGTTTTTTCCGACAGGGCTATGAGCAGTTCTTC.

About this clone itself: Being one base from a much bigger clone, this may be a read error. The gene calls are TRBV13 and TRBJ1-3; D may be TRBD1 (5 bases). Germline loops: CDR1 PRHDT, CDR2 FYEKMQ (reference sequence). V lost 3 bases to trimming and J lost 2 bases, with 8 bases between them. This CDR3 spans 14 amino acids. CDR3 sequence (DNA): TGTGCCAGCAGCTTGGGAGGGGCTGGAAACACCATATATTTT. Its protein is CASSLGGAGNTIYF.

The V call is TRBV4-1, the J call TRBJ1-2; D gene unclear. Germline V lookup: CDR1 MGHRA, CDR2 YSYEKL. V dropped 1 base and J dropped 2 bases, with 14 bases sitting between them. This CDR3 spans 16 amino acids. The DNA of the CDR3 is TGCGCCAGCAGCCAAGCCCCCCTCGAATCCAACTATGGCTACACCTTC. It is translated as CASSQAPLESNYGYTF.

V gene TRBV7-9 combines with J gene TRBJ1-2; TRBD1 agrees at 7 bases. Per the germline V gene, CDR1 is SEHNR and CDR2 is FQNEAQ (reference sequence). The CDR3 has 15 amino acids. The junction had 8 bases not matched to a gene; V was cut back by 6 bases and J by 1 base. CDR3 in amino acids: CASSFKGGHNYGYTF. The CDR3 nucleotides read TGTGCCAGCAGTTTTAAAGGGGGCCATAACTATGGCTACACCTTC.

The CDR3 sequence is CASSPDTFNYGYTF. The CDR3 bases are TGTGCCAGCAGCCCGGACACGTTCAACTATGGCTACACCTTC. The chain combines TRBV5-4 with TRBJ1-2; possibly TRBD1 for D (5 bases). V was trimmed by 4 bases and J by 2 bases, leaving 12 bases between them. Germline CDR1 is SGHNT and CDR2 is YYREEE (reference sequence). This CDR3 region has 14 residues. Variable domain in full (rest from reference TRBV5-4 and TRBJ1-2): ETGVTQSPTHLIKTRGQQVTLRCSSQSGHNTVSWYQQALGQGPQFIFQYYREEENGRGNFPPRFSGLQFPNYSSELNVNALELDDSALYLCASSPDTFNYGYTFGSGTRLTVV.

This chain's CDR3 is CASSATGTGRKETQYF. CDR3 DNA sequence: TGCGCCAGCAGCGCAACCGGGACAGGGCGGAAAGAGACCCAGTACTTC. The chain links TRBV4-1 to TRBJ2-5; 9 bases line up with TRBD1. This CDR3 is built from 16 residues. Germline assignment: CDR1 MGHRA and CDR2 YSYEKL. J was trimmed by 3 bases and V by 5 bases; bases with no gene match: 10.

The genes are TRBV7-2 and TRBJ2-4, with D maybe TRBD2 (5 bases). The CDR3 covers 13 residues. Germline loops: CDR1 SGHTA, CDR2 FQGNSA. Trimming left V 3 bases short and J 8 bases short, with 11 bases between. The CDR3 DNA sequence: TGTGCCAGCAGCTTTGGAGGAGGATACATTCAGTACTTC. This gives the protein CASSFGGGYIQYF.

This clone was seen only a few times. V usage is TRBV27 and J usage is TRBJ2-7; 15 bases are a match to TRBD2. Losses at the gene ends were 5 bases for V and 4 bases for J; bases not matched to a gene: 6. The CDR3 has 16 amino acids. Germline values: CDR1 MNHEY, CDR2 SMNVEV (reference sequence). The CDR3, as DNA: TGTGCCAGCAGTCCAGGACTAGCGGGAGGGAGATACGAGCAGTACTTC. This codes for CASSPGLAGGRYEQYF.

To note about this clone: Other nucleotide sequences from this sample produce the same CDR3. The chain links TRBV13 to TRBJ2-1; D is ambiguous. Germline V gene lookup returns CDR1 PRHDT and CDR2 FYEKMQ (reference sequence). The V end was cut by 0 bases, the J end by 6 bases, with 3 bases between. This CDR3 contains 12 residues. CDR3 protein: CASSLGGNEQFF. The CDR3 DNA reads TGTGCCAGCAGCTTAGGGGGCAATGAGCAGTTCTTC.

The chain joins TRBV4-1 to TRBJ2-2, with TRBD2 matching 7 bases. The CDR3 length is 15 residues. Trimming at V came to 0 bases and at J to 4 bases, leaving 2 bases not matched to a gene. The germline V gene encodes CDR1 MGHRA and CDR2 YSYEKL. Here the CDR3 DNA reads TGCGCCAGCAGCCAAGATCCTAGCGGCACCGGGGAGCTGTTTTTT. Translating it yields CASSQDPSGTGELFF.

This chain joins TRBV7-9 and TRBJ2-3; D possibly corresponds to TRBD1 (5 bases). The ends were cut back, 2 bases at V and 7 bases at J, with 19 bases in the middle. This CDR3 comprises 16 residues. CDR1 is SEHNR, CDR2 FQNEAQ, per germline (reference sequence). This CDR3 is CASSLPNILQGNTQYF. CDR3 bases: TGTGCCAGCAGCTTACCGAATATCCTCCAGGGAAATACGCAGTATTTT.

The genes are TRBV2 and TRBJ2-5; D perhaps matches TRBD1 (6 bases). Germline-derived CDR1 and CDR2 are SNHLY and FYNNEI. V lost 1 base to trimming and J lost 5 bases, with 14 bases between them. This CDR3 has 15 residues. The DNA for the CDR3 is TGTGCCAGCAGTGAAGGGACAGATGTAATGGAGACCCAGTACTTC. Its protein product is CASSEGTDVMETQYF.

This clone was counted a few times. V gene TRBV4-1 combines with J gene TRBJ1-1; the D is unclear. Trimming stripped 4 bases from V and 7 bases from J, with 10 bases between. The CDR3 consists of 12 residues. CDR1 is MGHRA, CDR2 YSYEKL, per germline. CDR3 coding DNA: TGCGCCAGCAGCCCACGGGTGGGTGAAGCTTTCTTT. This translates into CASSPRVGEAFF.

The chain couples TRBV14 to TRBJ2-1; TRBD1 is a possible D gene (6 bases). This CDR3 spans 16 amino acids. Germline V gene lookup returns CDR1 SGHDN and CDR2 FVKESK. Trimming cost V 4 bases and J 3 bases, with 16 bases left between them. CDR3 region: CASSPRTASFYNEQFF. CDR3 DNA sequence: TGTGCCAGCAGCCCAAGGACAGCCTCCTTCTACAATGAGCAGTTCTTC.

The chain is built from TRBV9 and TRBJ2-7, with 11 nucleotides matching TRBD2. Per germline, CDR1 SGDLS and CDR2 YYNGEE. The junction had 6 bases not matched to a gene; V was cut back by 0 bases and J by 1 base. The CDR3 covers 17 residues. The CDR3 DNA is TGTGCCAGCAGCGTAGACCTAGCGGGAGGTGGGTCCTACGAGCAGTACTTC. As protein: CASSVDLAGGGSYEQYF.

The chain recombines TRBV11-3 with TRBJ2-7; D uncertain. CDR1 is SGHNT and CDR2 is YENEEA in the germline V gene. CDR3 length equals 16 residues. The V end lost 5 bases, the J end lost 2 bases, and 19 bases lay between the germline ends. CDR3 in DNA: TGTGCCAGCAGCACTATAGAAACTACTTACCCCTACGAGCAGTACTTC. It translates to CASSTIETTYPYEQYF.

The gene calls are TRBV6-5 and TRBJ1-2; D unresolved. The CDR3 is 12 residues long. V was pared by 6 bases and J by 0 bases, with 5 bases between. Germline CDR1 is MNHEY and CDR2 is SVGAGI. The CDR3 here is CASSGSNYGYTF. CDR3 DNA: TGTGCCAGCAGCGGGTCTAACTATGGCTACACCTTC.

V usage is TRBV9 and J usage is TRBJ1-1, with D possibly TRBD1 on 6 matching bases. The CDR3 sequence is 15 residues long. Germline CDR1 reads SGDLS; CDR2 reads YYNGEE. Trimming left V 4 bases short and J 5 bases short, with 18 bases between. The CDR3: CASSPGGGAETEAFF. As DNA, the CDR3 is TGTGCCAGCAGCCCCGGCGGGGGGGCAGAGACTGAAGCTTTCTTT.